Shown below are 20 T cell receptor beta chains from a single sample sequenced in a study of identical twins. TCRdb reprocessed the 5' RACE reads via MiXCR and lists one record per CDR3 protein. Of hundreds of thousands of distinct CDR3 sequences in the sample, roughly 6% were seen once. Sequenced input: naive T cells sorted from blood. These receptors originate from a man between 18 and 35 years old in good health.

This clonotype turned up a few times. The DNA for the CDR3 is TGTGCCAGCAGCTTAGGTGATGGGACAGGGCATTATGAGCAGTTCTTC. The encoded protein is CASSLGDGTGHYEQFF. V and J are TRBV7-9 and TRBJ2-1; 9 bases are shared with TRBD1. V gave up 1 base and J gave up 8 bases; unmatched junction bases: 9. The CDR3 is 16 residues long. Germline loops: CDR1 SEHNR, CDR2 FQNEAQ (reference sequence).

This clonotype was seen at least ten times. The rearrangement links TRBV7-2 to TRBJ2-3; 10 bases fit TRBD2. CDR3 length: 16 residues. The germline V gene has CDR1 SGHTA and CDR2 FQGNSA. V gave up 2 bases and J gave up 6 bases; unmatched junction bases: 8. CDR3 in DNA: TGTGCCAGCAGCTTAACAGCGGGAGGGCCTCGGGATACGCAGTATTTT. Its translation is CASSLTAGGPRDTQYF.

This clonotype was seen repeatedly, ten times or more. The chain employs TRBV20-1 and TRBJ1-2, with TRBD1 matching 8 bases. Germline-derived CDR1 and CDR2 are DFQATT and SNEGSKA (reference sequence). The J segment lost 4 bases and the V segment lost 0 bases, leaving 10 bases of the junction unmatched. There are 16 residues in the CDR3. CDR3: CSARDRLGTGSYGYTF. DNA of the CDR3: TGCAGTGCTAGAGACCGACTCGGGACAGGCTCCTATGGCTACACCTTC.

This clonotype was seen ten or more times. This chain connects TRBV12-3 or TRBV12-4 to TRBJ1-1, with D possibly matching TRBD1 (5 bases). This CDR3 has 14 residues. Trimming took 2 bases from V and 11 from J, leaving 18 bases between them. DNA of the CDR3: TGTGCCAGCAGTTTAACCCAGGTCCAGGGTCTGGCTTTCTTT. It encodes CASSLTQVQGLAFF.

Points on this clonotype: Lacking the conserved final phenylalanine or tryptophan, this CDR3 likely reflects a read error. The V call is TRBV2, the J call TRBJ2-1, with D uncertain. CDR1 is SNHLY and CDR2 is FYNNEI in the germline V gene. The CDR3 has 14 amino acids. The V and J ends lost 10 bases and 2 bases respectively, with 15 bases between them. The CDR3 DNA sequence: TGTGCCACCGTCGCACCGACCACCTACAATGAGCAGTTCGTC. Encoded protein: CATVAPTTYNEQFV.

This clonotype was detected ten times or more. The chain recombines TRBV27 with TRBJ2-2; D may be TRBD2 (5 bases). This CDR3 region has 16 residues. With 5 bases removed from V and 0 bases from J, the gap between germline ends came to 13 bases. Per germline, CDR1 MNHEY and CDR2 SMNVEV (reference sequence). CDR3 residues: CASSRTVYSNTGELFF. The CDR3 region has the DNA TGTGCCAGCAGTAGGACTGTCTACTCGAACACCGGGGAGCTGTTTTTT.

This clonotype was recorded a few times. The rearrangement links TRBV28 to TRBJ1-1; D is unclear. Germline CDR1 MDHEN, CDR2 SYDVKM. The CDR3 totals 13 residues. The germline V and J ends were trimmed by 1 base and 5 bases, with 8 bases remaining between them. The CDR3 DNA sequence: TGTGCCAGCAGTTTATTGGGGAGAACTGAAGCTTTCTTT. Its translation is CASSLLGRTEAFF.

This clonotype appeared many times. The rearrangement links TRBV28 to TRBJ2-1; D not certain. CDR1 and CDR2 from the germline V gene are MDHEN and SYDVKM. V dropped 5 bases and J dropped 3 bases, with 11 bases sitting between them. This CDR3 comprises 14 residues. The CDR3 DNA reads TGTGCCAGCAGTCCCCCGCGGAGCTACAATGAGCAGTTCTTC. Encoded protein: CASSPPRSYNEQFF.

This chain uses TRBV20-1 with TRBJ2-1; D possibly corresponds to TRBD2 (6 bases). The CDR3 runs to 14 residues. V was cut by 0 bases and J by 5 bases, with 11 bases left in between. The germline gives CDR1 DFQATT, CDR2 SNEGSKA (reference sequence). In nucleotides, the CDR3 is TGCAGTGCTAGAGATTACCGACTAGACAATGAGCAGTTCTTC. Its translation is CSARDYRLDNEQFF.

This clonotype has a handful of counts. The chain joins TRBV5-1 to TRBJ2-7; possible D gene TRBD1, 6 bases. With 5 bases removed from V and 6 bases from J, the gap between germline ends came to 21 bases. The germline CDR1 and CDR2 sequences are SGHRS and YFSETQ. CDR3 length: 15 amino acids. The CDR3 region has the DNA TGCGCCAGCAGTCTAAGGGGGAGTGGTCCCCTCGAGCAGTACTTC. Translated: CASSLRGSGPLEQYF.

As for this clonotype: One end of the junction varies from germline; a read error may be responsible. This rearrangement joins TRBV3-1 to TRBJ2-2; D not resolved. The CDR3 consists of 15 residues. Germline values: CDR1 LGHDT, CDR2 YNNKEL (reference sequence). The CDR3 loop is CASSKEILAAGELFF. The CDR3, as DNA: TGTGCCAGCAGCAAAGAAATACTTGCAGCCGGGGAGCTGTTTTTT.

In its sample, this clonotype was seen many times. The chain combines TRBV10-2 with TRBJ2-2, with TRBD1 as a possible D gene (5 bases). CDR1 and CDR2 (germline): WSHSY, SAAADI. The CDR3 totals 15 residues. The V and J ends lost 4 bases and 8 bases respectively, with 17 bases between them. CDR3 sequence: CASSGLGLVTGELFF. DNA for the CDR3: TGCGCCAGCAGTGGACTGGGGCTGGTAACGGGGGAGCTGTTTTTT.

The V call is TRBV27, the J call TRBJ2-7; tentatively, D is TRBD2 (5 bases). V gave up 4 bases and J gave up 4 bases, with 14 bases separating them. Germline V gene sequence: CDR1 MNHEY, CDR2 SMNVEV (reference sequence). The CDR3 is 14 residues long. CDR3 in DNA: TGTGCCAGCAGTTACGGGGATGGGGTGTACGAGCAGTACTTC. Amino acid sequence: CASSYGDGVYEQYF.

This sequence joins TRBV29-1 and TRBJ1-1; D is unresolved. V lost 6 bases to trimming and J lost 4 bases, with 15 bases between them. The CDR3 totals 13 residues. Germline-derived CDR1 and CDR2 are SQVTM and ANQGSEA. CDR3 amino acids: CSVGMVAGTEAFF. CDR3 coding DNA: TGCAGCGTAGGCATGGTGGCGGGCACTGAAGCTTTCTTT.

This clonotype was recorded at least ten times. This chain links TRBV5-8 with TRBJ2-5; possible D gene TRBD1, 6 bases. The V gene's germline CDR1 is SGHTS and CDR2 YDEGEE. The CDR3 extends over 15 amino acids. V shed 5 bases and J shed 0 bases, with 14 bases lying between them. CDR3 residues: CASSYLRQDQETQYF. The CDR3 region has the DNA TGTGCCAGCAGTTACCTCCGACAGGACCAAGAGACCCAGTACTTC.

This clonotype was seen many times. The chain carries TRBV6-5 and TRBJ1-1; no reliable D call. The CDR3 consists of 11 residues. V was pared by 8 bases and J by 5 bases, with 9 bases between. Per the germline V gene, CDR1 is MNHEY and CDR2 is SVGAGI. The CDR3 loop reads CASGRRTEAFF. CDR3 sequence (DNA): TGTGCCAGCGGAAGAAGGACTGAAGCTTTCTTT.

In this sample, this clonotype turned up many times. V and J are TRBV29-1 and TRBJ2-2; 13 bases agree with TRBD2. V shed 5 bases, J shed 6 bases, and the junction held 3 bases outside the gene matches. Germline lookup yields CDR1 SQVTM and CDR2 ANQGSEA. The CDR3 has 14 amino acids. The CDR3 region is CSVKLAGGSGELFF. Written as DNA, the CDR3 is TGCAGCGTTAAACTAGCGGGAGGGTCCGGGGAGCTGTTTTTT.

In its sample, this clonotype was seen many times. The chain recombines TRBV6-1 with TRBJ1-5, with D possibly matching TRBD1 (6 bases). V was cut by 8 bases and J by 3 bases, with 14 bases left in between. Germline values: CDR1 MNHNS, CDR2 SASEGT. The CDR3 consists of 14 residues. The CDR3 loop reads CASGDTAVNQPQHF. CDR3 sequence (DNA): TGTGCCAGCGGGGACACCGCCGTCAATCAGCCCCAGCATTTT.

This sequence joins TRBV2 and TRBJ1-1; 8 nucleotides line up with TRBD1. The CDR3 contains 14 residues. V dropped 4 bases and J dropped 0; count of bases not matched to a gene: 1. Germline assignment: CDR1 SNHLY and CDR2 FYNNEI. CDR3 nucleotides: TGTGCCAGCAGTGGGGGACAGGTGAACACTGAAGCTTTCTTT. Protein sequence: CASSGGQVNTEAFF.

This chain links TRBV3-1 with TRBJ2-7, with 7 nucleotides matching TRBD2. V lost 1 base and J lost 2; bases outside the gene matches: 5. This CDR3 contains 15 residues. CDR1 LGHDT and CDR2 YNNKEL come from the germline V gene (reference sequence). The CDR3 loop is CASSQGRAGAYEQYF. The DNA of the CDR3 is TGTGCCAGCAGCCAAGGTCGGGCGGGAGCCTACGAGCAGTACTTC.